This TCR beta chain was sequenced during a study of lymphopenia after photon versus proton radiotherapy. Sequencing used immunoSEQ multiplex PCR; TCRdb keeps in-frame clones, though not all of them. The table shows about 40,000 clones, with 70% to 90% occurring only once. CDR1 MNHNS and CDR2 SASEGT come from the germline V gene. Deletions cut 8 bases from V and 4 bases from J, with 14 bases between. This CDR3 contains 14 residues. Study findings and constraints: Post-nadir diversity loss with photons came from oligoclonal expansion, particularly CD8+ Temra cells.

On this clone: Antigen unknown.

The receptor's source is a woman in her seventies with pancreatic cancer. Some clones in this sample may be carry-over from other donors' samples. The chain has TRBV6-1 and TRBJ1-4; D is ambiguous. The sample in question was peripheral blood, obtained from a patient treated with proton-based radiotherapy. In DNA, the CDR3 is TGTGCCAGCCGGACGGGAGGAGTTAATGAAAAACTGTTTTTT. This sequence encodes CASRTGGVNEKLFF.